These 25 T cell receptor beta chains share one sample of origin, sequenced in a study of shared clonotypes between healthy human individuals. Naive CD8 populations comprised CD45RO-negative cells positively selected for CCR7, excluding terminally differentiated effector memory CD45RA+ cells. Libraries were prepared by immunoSEQ multiplex PCR; TCRdb keeps only in-frame clonotypes and omits some of them. The sample has approximately 2,200,000 clones; 85% to 95% are singletons. The sample consisted of naive CD8+ T cells from PBMCs. The receptors were sampled from a man aged 18 to 30 in good health. Some clones in this sample may be carry-over from other donors' samples.

The chain employs TRBV10-3 and TRBJ2-7; 10 nucleotides match TRBD2. The germline V gene has CDR1 ENHRY and CDR2 SYGVKD. The CDR3 covers 15 residues. V was clipped by 6 bases and J by 4 bases; unmatched bases: 9. In DNA, the CDR3 is TGTGCCATCAGAATAGGGACTAGCGCTGCGTACGAGCAGTACTTC. This gives the protein CAIRIGTSAAYEQYF.

J is TRBJ1-3 and V is TRBV28; a possible D gene is TRBD1 (6 bases). Between the trimmed V and J ends, which lost 6 bases and 1 base, there was a span of 10 bases. The germline CDR1 and CDR2 sequences are MDHEN and SYDVKM. The length of the CDR3 is 14 residues. CDR3 sequence: CASRTGTSGNTIYF. The CDR3 DNA reads TGTGCCAGCAGAACCGGGACATCTGGAAACACCATATATTTT.

This clone was seen a single time. The chain recombines TRBV27 with TRBJ2-7, with 8 bases lining up with TRBD1. CDR1 and CDR2 (germline): MNHEY, SMNVEV (reference sequence). V dropped 9 bases and J dropped 2; count of bases not matched to a gene: 3. The CDR3 spans 12 residues. The CDR3 nucleotides are TGTGCCAGTCAGGGGGCAACCTACGAGCAGTACTTC. Translating gives CASQGATYEQYF.

J is TRBJ2-1 and V is TRBV28; D possibly corresponds to TRBD1 (6 bases). The CDR3 has 15 residues. The germline CDR1 and CDR2 sequences are MDHEN and SYDVKM. V lost 5 bases and J 2 bases, leaving 13 bases between the germline ends. The CDR3 nucleotides read TGTGCCAGCAGTACACGGACAGAAACCTACAATGAGCAGTTCTTC. This gives the protein CASSTRTETYNEQFF.

The chain couples TRBV10-3 to TRBJ2-3; no reliable D call. Deletions cut 2 bases from V and 4 bases from J, with 7 bases between. This CDR3 contains 13 residues. CDR1 ENHRY and CDR2 SYGVKD come from the germline V gene. CDR3 in amino acids: CAISETLADTQYF. As DNA, the CDR3 is TGTGCCATCAGTGAGACATTGGCAGATACGCAGTATTTT.

This chain uses TRBV27 with TRBJ2-1; D not resolved. The CDR3 covers 16 residues. V was pared by 4 bases and J by 5 bases, with 18 bases between. Germline loops: CDR1 MNHEY, CDR2 SMNVEV (reference sequence). The CDR3 DNA is TGTGCCAGCAGTTGGGCTCCGCCAGACGGCCACAATGAGCAGTTCTTC. Its translation is CASSWAPPDGHNEQFF.

V and J are TRBV9 and TRBJ2-1, with D perhaps matching TRBD1 (5 bases). The germline CDR1 and CDR2 sequences are SGDLS and YYNGEE. Trimming took 3 bases from V and 8 from J, leaving 15 bases between them. CDR3 size: 14 residues. The chain's CDR3 is CASSGRAARDEQFF. The CDR3 DNA is TGTGCCAGCAGCGGACGGGCCGCCAGGGATGAGCAGTTCTTC. The whole variable domain, remainder taken from reference TRBV9 and TRBJ2-1, is DSGVTQTPKHLITATGQRVTLRCSPRSGDLSVYWYQQSLDQGLQFLIQYYNGEERAKGNILERFSAQQFPDLHSELNLSSLELGDSALYFCASSGRAARDEQFFGPGTRLTVL.

The chain is built from TRBV18 and TRBJ2-7; D is undetermined. V was pared by 6 bases and J by 3 bases, with 21 bases between. This CDR3 region has 16 residues. The germline CDR1 and CDR2 sequences are KGHSH and LQKENI. The CDR3 bases are TGTGCCAGCTCCCCCCTATCGACTGGCCCCGTCTACGAGCAGTACTTC. Residues: CASSPLSTGPVYEQYF.

The rearrangement joins TRBV28 to TRBJ2-5, with TRBD2 identical over 8 bases. Germline trimming cut 7 bases from V and 4 bases from J; bases unmatched to any gene: 14. The germline V gene has CDR1 MDHEN and CDR2 SYDVKM. This CDR3 is built from 16 residues. The DNA of the CDR3 is TGTGCCAGCAACCTCAATAGCGGGATGGGAGGAGAGACCCAGTACTTC. It is translated as CASNLNSGMGGETQYF.

The genes are TRBV6-5 and TRBJ2-7, with D tentatively TRBD1 or TRBD2 (6 bases each). The CDR3 is made up of 15 amino acids. The V end lost 5 bases, the J end lost 0 bases, and 14 bases lay between the germline ends. The germline V gene has CDR1 MNHEY and CDR2 SVGAGI. This CDR3 reads CASSGRGQHSYEQYF. For the CDR3, the DNA is TGTGCCAGCAGTGGTCGGGGGCAACACTCCTACGAGCAGTACTTC.

The chain recombines TRBV5-8 with TRBJ2-7; D is unresolved. This CDR3 is 12 amino acids long. The ends were cut back, 0 bases at V and 5 bases at J, with 6 bases in the middle. Looked up from germline, CDR1 is SGHTS and CDR2 is YDEGEE. The chain's CDR3 is CASSLVLHEQYF. The CDR3 DNA sequence: TGTGCCAGCAGCTTGGTTCTCCACGAGCAGTACTTC.

The chain employs TRBV27 and TRBJ2-1; 8 nucleotides agree with TRBD2. CDR3 size: 13 residues. Germline assignment: CDR1 MNHEY and CDR2 SMNVEV (reference sequence). V was clipped by 2 bases and J by 8 bases; unmatched bases: 2. The CDR3 DNA follows: TGTGCCAGCAGTTTAAGGACTAGCTATGAGCAGTTCTTC. Protein sequence: CASSLRTSYEQFF.

The V and J genes are TRBV6-5 and TRBJ2-5; D is unresolved. The CDR3 consists of 13 residues. V lost 6 bases and J lost 5, with 13 bases in between. Germline V gene sequence: CDR1 MNHEY, CDR2 SVGAGI. The chain's CDR3 is CASSFGVSETQYF. CDR3 sequence (DNA): TGTGCCAGCAGCTTCGGAGTCTCGGAGACCCAGTACTTC.

CDR3 residues: CASTDGQGAIQPQHF. The CDR3 DNA sequence: TGTGCCAGTACCGACGGACAGGGGGCAATTCAGCCCCAGCATTTT. The chain employs TRBV19 and TRBJ1-5; 11 bases agree with TRBD1. The V gene end was trimmed by 7 bases and the J gene end by 6 bases; junction bases not matched to a gene: 8. CDR1 is LNHDA, CDR2 SQIVND, per germline (reference sequence). The CDR3 runs 15 residues.

The genes are TRBV14 and TRBJ2-1; no firm D call. This CDR3 has 13 residues. The V gene lost 4 bases and the J gene lost 9 bases, with 13 bases spanning the gap. Germline V CDR1 and CDR2: SGHDN, FVKESK. CDR3 loop: CASSPIRSGEQFF. The CDR3 region has the DNA TGTGCCAGCAGCCCCATACGGTCCGGTGAGCAGTTCTTC.

To note about this clone: The sample carries other DNA sequences with the same CDR3. The V call is TRBV6-5, the J call TRBJ1-1; D gene unclear. Germline CDR1 MNHEY, CDR2 SVGAGI. The CDR3 loop spans 13 amino acids. Between the trimmed V and J ends, which lost 4 bases and 1 base, there was a span of 7 bases. CDR3 in amino acids: CASSWRENTEAFF. Here the CDR3 DNA reads TGTGCCAGCAGTTGGAGAGAGAACACTGAAGCTTTCTTT.

The chain links TRBV4-1 to TRBJ2-1; 11 positions agree with TRBD2. Trimming removed 4 bases from V and 10 bases from J; junction bases left unmatched: 12. Per the germline V gene, CDR1 is MGHRA and CDR2 is YSYEKL. This CDR3 has 16 residues. CDR3 region: CASSLQVSGRAREQFF. In DNA form, the CDR3 reads TGCGCCAGCAGCCTCCAGGTTAGCGGGAGGGCCAGGGAGCAGTTCTTC.

V usage is TRBV2 and J usage is TRBJ2-5; maybe TRBD2 (7 bases). CDR3 length: 14 residues. CDR1 and CDR2 from the germline V gene are SNHLY and FYNNEI. V lost 1 base and J lost 4, with 10 bases in between. DNA of the CDR3: TGTGCCAGCAGTGAAGGGGGAGGGGGAGAGACCCAGTACTTC. Translation gives CASSEGGGGETQYF.

Notes on this clone: The sample contains more than one DNA sequence encoding this CDR3. The chain carries TRBV27 and TRBJ1-2; D is ambiguous. V was pared by 3 bases and J by 1 base, with 9 bases between. In germline, CDR1 is MNHEY, CDR2 SMNVEV (reference sequence). CDR3 length equals 14 residues. The CDR3 sequence: CASSFGGSNYGYTF. The CDR3 DNA reads TGTGCCAGCAGTTTTGGTGGGAGTAACTATGGCTACACCTTC.

This chain connects TRBV9 to TRBJ1-1, with no clear D. V lost 0 bases and J 4 bases, leaving 13 bases between the germline ends. This CDR3 has 15 amino acids. From germline, CDR1 is SGDLS and CDR2 YYNGEE. CDR3 DNA sequence: TGTGCCAGCAGCGTAGTAGGCGTCGGGAGCACTGAAGCTTTCTTT. Encoded protein: CASSVVGVGSTEAFF.

The chain combines TRBV6-5 with TRBJ2-2; no reliable D call. The CDR3 spans 15 residues. V was cut by 0 bases and J by 1 base, with 6 bases left in between. CDR1 and CDR2 from the germline V gene are MNHEY and SVGAGI. CDR3 nucleotide sequence: TGTGCCAGCAGTTACTCAGGGCAGAACACCGGGGAGCTGTTTTTT. It codes for CASSYSGQNTGELFF.

The genes are TRBV6-5 and TRBJ2-7; 13 bases line up with TRBD2. The J segment lost 5 bases and the V segment lost 4 bases, leaving 2 bases of the junction unmatched. This CDR3 has 14 residues. The germline CDR1 and CDR2 sequences are MNHEY and SVGAGI. This chain's CDR3 is CASSWTSGRHEQYF. The CDR3 DNA is TGTGCCAGCAGTTGGACTAGCGGGAGACACGAGCAGTACTTC.

On this clone itself: In the same sample, other DNA sequences code for this CDR3. V usage is TRBV27 and J usage is TRBJ1-5; no definite D call. Germline lookup yields CDR1 MNHEY and CDR2 SMNVEV (reference sequence). This CDR3 comprises 12 residues. Deletions cut 5 bases from V and 4 bases from J, with 6 bases between. This CDR3 reads CASSTQNQPQHF. CDR3 sequence (DNA): TGTGCCAGCAGTACTCAAAATCAGCCCCAGCATTTT.

This chain links TRBV5-1 with TRBJ1-2; 8 bases are shared with TRBD1. The V segment lost 3 bases and the J segment 6 bases; nucleotides outside the gene matches: 13. From germline, CDR1 is SGHRS and CDR2 YFSETQ. The CDR3 covers 16 residues. CDR3 region: CASSSRNGQGRDGYTF. CDR3 DNA: TGCGCCAGCAGCTCGAGAAACGGACAGGGACGGGATGGCTACACCTTC.

The rearrangement uses TRBV28 and TRBJ1-5, with D possibly matching TRBD1 (5 bases). The CDR3 extends over 13 amino acids. Trimming took off 3 bases at V and 9 bases at J, with 12 bases between the two ends. CDR1 MDHEN and CDR2 SYDVKM come from the germline V gene. The CDR3 DNA is TGTGCCAGCAGTTTGGGGGGAGGGAGGCCCCAGCATTTT. Translation gives CASSLGGGRPQHF.